This entry concerns a single TCR beta chain. The antigen this receptor binds is unknown. No per-base quality is available; no much larger clone lies one base away. Read against the paper, the sample's time point label means: baseline before first vaccination. Samples from vaccinated people were obtained from the UK trials COV001 and COV002, which included a single-blind randomized controlled phase 2/3 trial of AZD1222 (ChAdOx1 nCoV-19) in healthy adults. For TCRbeta chain sequencing, PBMC samples from trial participants were taken at day 0 and at day 28 after the second dose. V and J lose 0 bases and 6 bases, and a span of 15 bases separates them. From its cysteine to its phenylalanine, the CDR3 spans 16 amino acids. Only the CDR3 portion is preserved as DNA: 48 bases, with reading frame beginning at the first base. The germline V gene encodes CDR1 MNHEY and CDR2 SVGEGT. The entry originates in a study of T cell responses to AZD1222 COVID-19 vaccine (dated by TCRdb to the early 2020s). Describing the broader study: AZD1222 recipients whose second dose came at about 4 weeks and those whose second dose came at about 12 weeks were combined into one group, since spike-specific TCR depth and breadth did not differ between the two schedules. A total of around 240 trial participants underwent TCR sequencing, of whom 207 received two doses of AZD1222 and some 25 received two doses of the MenACWY control vaccine. Trial participants were enrolled into age subgroups of 18-55, 56-69 and 70-plus years, which contained about 150, 28 and 57 TCR-sequenced participants, respectively. Here is what the overall study found, with its caveats: Vaccine-associated CD4 TCRs spanned the whole spike protein, with dominant responses in regions 160-218 and 743-854. Only five or six AZD1222 recipients were SARS-CoV-2 seropositive at baseline, limiting conclusions about previously exposed vaccinees. Reportedly, close to half of the unique spike-specific TCRs recognized epitopes lying outside the regions that are mutated in the B.1.351 and B.1.1.7 variants. After two AZD1222 doses, both the breadth and the depth of spike-specific TCRs were significantly higher than at day 0 and than in MenACWY recipients. Because no day 14 peak-response samples were available, the repertoires could be characterized only after the peak T cell response. In the small 56-69-year group, the increase in depth fell short of significance, most likely because of low power. Most participants were white British and females outnumbered males, and the authors suggested that clonal diversity may have been underestimated.

The CDR3 regions of human TCRbeta chains were subjected to immunosequencing. The paper's data handling went like this. Repertoire TCRs were matched against a reference library of SARS-CoV-2-specific TCRs generated with the MIRA antigen-specificity platform. Breadth was defined as the fraction of unique TCRs that were SARS-CoV-2-associated. Depth was defined as the fraction of total T cells that were SARS-CoV-2-associated. Using the MIRA data, every spike-specific TCR was mapped to the spike region that the TCR reacted to and assigned to either a CD4 or a CD8 class. Log10-transformed breadth and depth values were compared by one-way ANOVA with Sidak's multiple comparisons tests. TCRdb stores this immuneACCESS table with in-frame sequences only. Part of the clones is absent; in the studies checked, under half of the shortfall reflects unresolved V genes, and no reason is known for the rest. The V and J calls and clone size were taken over from that table, and D and trimming were inferred from the DNA. The sample data list about 150,000 clones, and about 91% of these were observed just once. In total, the top ten clones hold around 1.4% of the sample.

The rearranged chain carries TRBV6-2 or TRBV6-3 and TRBJ1-5, with a tentative D gene TRBD1 over 6 matching bases. The source is an adult in good health. The sequences come from peripheral blood, collected on day 0 of AZD1222 vaccination. The nucleotide sequence is TGTGCCAGCAGTTACTCGATTGGGGGGGCCGGTCAGCCCCAGCATTTT. Its amino acids are CASSYSIGGAGQPQHF.